This T cell receptor beta chain originates from a study of OX40 agonist ivuxolimab in advanced cancers. About the investigation overall: Ivuxolimab was an agonistic, fully human IgG2 monoclonal antibody directed against OX40 (CD134), a costimulatory receptor. Intravenous ivuxolimab was administered to patients every 2 weeks at six dose levels: 0.01, 0.1, 0.3, 1.5, 3 and 10 mg/kg. Of the approximately 54 dose-escalation patients, hepatocellular carcinoma was present in approximately 20, melanoma in around 15, renal cell carcinoma in 9 and head and neck cancer in 9. A male proportion of roughly 80% and a mean age of approximately 55 years, ranging from about 20 to 80, were recorded for the dose-escalation cohort. Prior anti-PD-1, anti-PD-L1 or anti-CTLA-4 therapy was permitted, and checkpoint inhibitors had been received by around 40% of dose-escalation patients. Three dose-escalation patients achieved partial responses, one with hepatocellular carcinoma and two with cutaneous melanoma. Peripheral TCRbeta sequencing was intended to test whether TCR sequence diversity was altered and clonal T-cell expansion was caused by ivuxolimab. The paper describes the monotherapy dose-escalation part (N = 52 patients) of the phase I trial of ivuxolimab.

Patients with autoimmune disease history or receiving systemic immunosuppression were excluded from the trial. In every dose cohort, peripheral blood was drawn for TCR sequencing at baseline, cycle 4 day 1, and cycle 7 day 1. The samples were taken from a phase I, first-in-human, multicenter, open-label dose-escalation trial of ivuxolimab. The trial enrolled adults with locally advanced or metastatic head and neck squamous cell, hepatocellular, melanoma or renal cell carcinoma. CD4+ and CD8+ T cells were sorted separately from peripheral blood before TCR sequencing. Measured from the cysteine to the phenylalanine, the CDR3 is 16 residues long. The CDR3 DNA has 48 bases and is translated from base 1. Clipping removes 3 bases from V and 2 bases from J, with 6 as the unmatched junction base count. The germline V gene encodes CDR1 LNHDA and CDR2 SQIVND (reference sequence). In the case of this clone: It has no known antigen specificity. The input lacks base qualities; no much larger clone sits a single base away.

Genomic DNA was extracted from sorted cells for sequencing of the TCRbeta CDR3 region. TCRbeta CDR3 regions were sequenced using the immunoSEQ Assay. Drawn from immuneACCESS, this table holds only the in-frame rearrangements with V and J called that TCRdb kept. Clones are partly lost; checked studies trace under half to an unresolved V gene and leave the rest unexplained. In all, the sample holds roughly 32,000 clones, and roughly 89% of those were seen once. Roughly 28% of the sample comes from the top ten. Here is what the overall study found, with its caveats: At doses from 0.1 to 3.0 mg/kg, clonal expansion was seen in both CD4+ and CD8+ blood T cells between baseline and week 6. After ivuxolimab, more expanded clones were found on average in CD8+ T cells than in CD4+ T cells. Low levels of normalized T-cell clonal expansion were also seen in some nonresponding patients. Partial responders in the 0.1-3.0 mg/kg groups had among the lowest normalized peripheral clonal expansion, especially among CD8+ T cells. The antigen specificity of the peripheral T cells that underwent clonal expansion was not determined.

This TCR came from an adult with an advanced solid tumor such as melanoma, head and neck, liver or kidney cancer. The source material was CD4+ or CD8+ T cells sorted from blood, sampled in a trial of the OX40 agonist ivuxolimab. Recombination linked TRBV19 to TRBJ2-3, with 9 bases in between that match TRBD2. The CDR3 has the sequence CASSMGLAGFTDTQYF. The DNA sequence reads TGTGCCAGTAGTATGGGGCTAGCGGGATTCACAGATACGCAGTATTTT.